The clone carrying this TCR beta chain was detected a few times. Its matching antigen is unknown. Researchers amplified the TCR beta CDR3 regions from RNA transcripts. An initial round of RT-PCR targeting the TCR CDR3 relied on the HTBI primer set. TCRdb re-called the multiplex PCR reads through MiXCR, storing one row per CDR3 protein. Counted here are around 560,000 distinct CDR3 sequences, roughly a sixth occurring once; the ten biggest clones make up 18%. This specimen comes from a study of T cells in Graves' hyperthyroidism and ophthalmopathy. General study findings and limits: The model foresaw ophthalmopathy a median roughly 6.3 months prior to onset.

The germline gives CDR1 SQVTM, CDR2 ANQGSEA. V lost 3 bases to trimming and J lost 3 bases, with 11 bases between them. CDR3 length: 13 amino acids. Sequencing input: blood. The TCR originated in a woman aged 18-35 years with Graves' hyperthyroidism. The J gene is TRBJ1-1, the V gene TRBV29-1; the D gene is possibly TRBD1 (5 bases). In DNA, the CDR3 is TGCAGCGTTGAGGCGGACATGCACACTGAAGCTTTCTTT. Residues: CSVEADMHTEAFF.